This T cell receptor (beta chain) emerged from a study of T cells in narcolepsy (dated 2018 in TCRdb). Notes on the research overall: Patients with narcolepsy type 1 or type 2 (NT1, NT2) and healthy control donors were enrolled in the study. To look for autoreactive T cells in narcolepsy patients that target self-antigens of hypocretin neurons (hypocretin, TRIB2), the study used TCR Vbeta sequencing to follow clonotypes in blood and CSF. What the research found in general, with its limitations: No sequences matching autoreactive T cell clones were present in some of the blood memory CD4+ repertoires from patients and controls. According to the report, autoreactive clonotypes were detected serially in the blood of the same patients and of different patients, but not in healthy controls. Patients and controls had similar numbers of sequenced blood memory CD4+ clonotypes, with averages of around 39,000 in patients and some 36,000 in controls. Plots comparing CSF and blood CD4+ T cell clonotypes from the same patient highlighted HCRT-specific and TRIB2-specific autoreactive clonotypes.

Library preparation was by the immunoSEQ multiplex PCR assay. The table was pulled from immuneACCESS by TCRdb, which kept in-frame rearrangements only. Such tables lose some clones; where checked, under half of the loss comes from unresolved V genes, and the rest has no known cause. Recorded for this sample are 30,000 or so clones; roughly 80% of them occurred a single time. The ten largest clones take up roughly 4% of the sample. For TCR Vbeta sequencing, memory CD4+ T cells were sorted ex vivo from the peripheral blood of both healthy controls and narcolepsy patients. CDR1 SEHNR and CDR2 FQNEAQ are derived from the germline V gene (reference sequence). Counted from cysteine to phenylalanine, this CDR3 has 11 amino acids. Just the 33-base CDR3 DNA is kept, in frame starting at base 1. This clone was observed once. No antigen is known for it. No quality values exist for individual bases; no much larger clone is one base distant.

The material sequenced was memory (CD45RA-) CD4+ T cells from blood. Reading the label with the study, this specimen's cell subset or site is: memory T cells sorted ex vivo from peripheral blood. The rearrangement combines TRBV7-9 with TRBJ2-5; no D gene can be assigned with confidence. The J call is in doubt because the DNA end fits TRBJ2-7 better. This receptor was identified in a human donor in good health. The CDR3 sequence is CASSPLDEQYF. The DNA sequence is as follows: TGTGCCAGCAGCCCCCTGGACGAGCAGTACTTC.